The sequence of this T cell receptor (beta chain) was determined in a study of response to subunit inactivated influenza vaccine. The CDR3 contains 15 residues. This clonotype was seen a few times. TCRdb passed the RT-PCR reads through MiXCR, listing each CDR3 protein once. The sample contains over 400,000 distinct CDR3 sequences, roughly 13% of which appear only once. The chain carries TRBV21-1 and TRBJ2-3; the table's TRBD2 call for D was not verified on the DNA. TRBV21-1 is assigned pseudogene status. The sequence was collected from a man aged 50 to 59 who received an inactivated influenza vaccine. Sequenced material: PBMCs from blood, taken roughly 47 days after vaccination. The CDR3 loop is CASSKVIAGPDTQYF. CDR3 DNA sequence: TGTGCCAGCAGCAAAGTGATAGCGGGCCCAGATACGCAGTATTTT.